Listed below are T cell receptor beta chains from one sample, sequenced in a study of T cells in Graves' hyperthyroidism and ophthalmopathy. TCRdb fed the multiplex PCR reads into MiXCR, producing one record per CDR3 protein. The sample includes a few hundred thousand distinct CDR3 sequences, roughly 20% seen only once; the top ten take approximately 26%. The specimen sequenced was blood. The source is a man aged 18 to 29 with Graves' hyperthyroidism. The CDR3 runs from the conserved cysteine through the conserved F or W. A D gene is named only where the DNA matches it firmly. For some rows the clone size is stated as once, few or many, or as a class when expanded; others skip it.

size	V	D	J	DNA	CDR3
many	TRBV5-1	-	TRBJ2-7	TGCGCCAGCAGCTTGGATCCGGGCTCCTACGAGCAGTACTTC	CASSLDPGSYEQYF
once	TRBV18	-	TRBJ1-2	TGTGCCAGCTCACCACTTCTGGGTAACTATGGCTACACCTTC	CASSPLLGNYGYTF
-	TRBV3-1	-	TRBJ1-1	TGTGCCAGCAGCCAAGATCGCCAGGGCACTGAAGCTTTCTTT	CASSQDRQGTEAFF
many	TRBV28	-	TRBJ1-3	TGTGCCAGCAGGGGGCCTGGCGTTCAGTCTGGAAACACCATATATTTT	CASRGPGVQSGNTIYF
-	TRBV6-1	-	TRBJ2-7	TGTGCCAGCAGTGAAGTGCCGTACGAGCAGTACTTC	CASSEVPYEQYF
few	TRBV14	-	TRBJ1-2	TGTGCCAGCAGCCAAGAGGGCCAGGGGCTCTATGGCTACACCTTC	CASSQEGQGLYGYTF
many	TRBV6-5	-	TRBJ1-5	TGTGCCAGCAGTTGGGGAGGGGCCGGGAATCAGCCCCAGCATTTT	CASSWGGAGNQPQHF
few	TRBV7-9	-	TRBJ1-1	TGTGCCAGCAGGCTAACCGTGACTGAAGCTTTCTTT	CASRLTVTEAFF
many	TRBV6-5	-	TRBJ2-7	TGTGCCAGCAGGCAATCGACGTACGAGCAGTACTTC	CASRQSTYEQYF
many	TRBV3-1	-	TRBJ2-5	TGTGCCAGCAGCCATATCCGGGGCCAAGAGACCCAGTACTTC	CASSHIRGQETQYF
many	TRBV12-5	-	TRBJ1-5	TGTGCTAGTGGTTTGGGGGGGAGCAATCAGCCCCAGCATTTT	CASGLGGSNQPQHF
many	TRBV25-1	-	TRBJ2-7	TGTGCCAGCAGACGCAGGGCAAACTACGAGCAGTACTTC	CASRRRANYEQYF
-	TRBV28	-	TRBJ2-7	TGTGCCAGCAGTTTAGAGAGGGGGGCTCGGGGCGAGCAGTACTTC	CASSLERGARGEQYF
many	TRBV6-5	TRBD1	TRBJ1-1	TGTACCAGCAGTTACGGACAGGTGTACACTGAAGCTTTCTTT	CTSSYGQVYTEAFF
many	TRBV6-5	-	TRBJ1-2	TGTGCCAGCAGTTACACGACAGTCGGTGGCTACACCTTC	CASSYTTVGGYTF
-	TRBV12-3/TRBV12-4	-	TRBJ2-5	TGTGCCAGCAGTTTAGCGGGGCGAGAGGAGGCCCAGTACTTC	CASSLAGREEAQYF
many	TRBV20-1	-	TRBJ1-1	TGCAGTGCTACGGGACAGAACACTGAAGCTTTCTTT	CSATGQNTEAFF
many	TRBV28	TRBD2	TRBJ2-7	TGTGCCAGCAGTTCGCCCGGACTAGCGATCTACGAGCAGTACTTC	CASSSPGLAIYEQYF
-	TRBV12-5	-	TRBJ1-3	TGTGCTAGTGGTTTGGAGGTCTCTGGAAACACCATATATTTT	CASGLEVSGNTIYF
many	TRBV6-1	-	TRBJ1-2	TGTGCCACCGCCCGGGATTATGGCTACACCTTC	CATARDYGYTF
few	TRBV2	-	TRBJ2-7	TGTGCCAGCAGTGAAGCTTGGACGGTCTACGAGCAGTACTTC	CASSEAWTVYEQYF
few	TRBV29-1	TRBD2	TRBJ2-7	TGCAGCGTTGAAAGGGACTACTCCTACGAGCAGTACTTC	CSVERDYSYEQYF
many	TRBV11-3	TRBD2	TRBJ2-7	TGTGCCAGCAGCTTAACTAGCGGGGGACCGCGGGGAAACGAGCAGTACTTC	CASSLTSGGPRGNEQYF
-	TRBV30	TRBD1	TRBJ1-1	TGTGCCTGGATGAATCGCAGGACAGGGGTTATGAACACTGAAGCTTTCTTT	CAWMNRRTGVMNTEAFF
many	TRBV2	-	TRBJ1-2	TGTGCCAGCAGTGAACAGGGCGGCTACACCTTC	CASSEQGGYTF
-	TRBV19	-	TRBJ1-2	TGTGCCAGTAGTATGTGGAATCGCGGGTATGGCTACACCTTC	CASSMWNRGYGYTF
-	TRBV6-1	-	TRBJ1-1	TGTGCCAGCACCGCGGACAGCAACACTGAAGCTTTCTTT	CASTADSNTEAFF
many	TRBV30	-	TRBJ2-7	TGTGCCTGGAGTGTACAGCCCCGGGACATGCAGTACTTC	CAWSVQPRDMQYF
-	TRBV7-8	TRBD2	TRBJ2-2	TGTGCCAGCAGGGGGAGCGGGGGGACCACCGGGGAGCTGTTTTTT	CASRGSGGTTGELFF
many	TRBV5-6	-	TRBJ2-7	TGTGCCAGCAGCTTTTCCCGCGCGGGGTTAACCTACGAGCAGTACTTC	CASSFSRAGLTYEQYF
-	TRBV3-1	TRBD1	TRBJ2-5	TGTGCCAGCAGCTACAGGGGGGTCGGGACCCAGTACTTC	CASSYRGVGTQYF
many	TRBV12-3/TRBV12-4	-	TRBJ1-2	TGTGCCAGCAGTTTGGGGGGAGGGAGAAACTATGGCTACACCTTC	CASSLGGGRNYGYTF
many	TRBV5-1	-	TRBJ2-5	TGCGCCAGCAGCTCTGGACAGCAGACCCAGTACTTC	CASSSGQQTQYF
many	TRBV5-6	-	TRBJ1-1	TGTGCCAGCAGCTCCCTAGGTGGGATTGACACTGAAGCTTTCTTT	CASSSLGGIDTEAFF
few	TRBV27	TRBD1	TRBJ2-1	TGTGCCAGCAAGATTACAGGGGACAATGAGCAGTTCTTC	CASKITGDNEQFF
few	TRBV11-2	-	TRBJ2-5	TGTGCCAGCAGCTCAACCCCGGAGACCCAGTACTTC	CASSSTPETQYF
many	TRBV29-1	TRBD1	TRBJ1-1	TGCAGCGACCGGGGACAGCGGGAGTCTGAAGCTTTCTTT	CSDRGQRESEAFF
many	TRBV7-8	-	TRBJ2-5	TGTGCCAGCAGCTTAGGGTTTCAGGAGACCCAGTACTTC	CASSLGFQETQYF
many	TRBV11-2	-	TRBJ1-2	TGTGCCAGCAGCTTAGATCTGGGGGTTTATGGCTACACCTTC	CASSLDLGVYGYTF
many	TRBV25-1	-	TRBJ1-5	TGTGCCAGCAGTGGGCGCGCGTGGGATCAGCCCCAGCATTTT	CASSGRAWDQPQHF
once	TRBV28	-	TRBJ1-1	TGTGCCAGCACGGGGTGGGATCACACTGAAGCTTTCTTT	CASTGWDHTEAFF